These T cell receptor beta chains were read from a single sample in a study of cytomegalovirus exposure and HLA in healthy donors. Sequencing used immunoSEQ multiplex PCR; TCRdb keeps in-frame clones, though not all of them. Among about 330,000 clones listed, roughly 87% were seen once. What was sequenced was PBMCs. Receptor source: a woman aged 25 to 39 in good health and CMV-seropositive. Each CDR3 is given with its conserved first and last residue. Some rows have no size entry. The others give once, few or many, or a class for an expanded clone.

size | V | CDR3
- | TRBV6-1 | CASSETSYNEQFF
- | TRBV21-1 | CASSSNFWGYEQYF
- | TRBV6-1 | CASSENSYGYTF
- | TRBV18 | CASSLIFFADTQYF
- | TRBV6-1 | CASSESGTGITGQFF
- | TRBV28 | CASRRDRGDYGYTF
- | TRBV7-9 | CASSLSTGLNTEAFF
- | TRBV28 | CASSSPSTSYEQYF
- | TRBV10-2 | CASSVAGTGELFF
once | TRBV6-1 | CASSEAAGTAYEQYF
- | TRBV18 | CASSPLKGGVSTGELFF
once | TRBV7-7 | CASSLGQGPTDTQYF
- | TRBV5-1 | CASSLEGQGLTFF
- | TRBV6-5 | CASSSTSGNEQFF
- | TRBV7-2 | CASSLARDRDYYSNQPQHF
- | TRBV19 | CASKDPGRNTIYF
- | TRBV4-1 | CASSQAAGQTYEQYF
few | TRBV4-1 | CASSQDRDRANTGELFF
- | TRBV2 | CASSVGGELFF
once | TRBV5-4 | CASSLEQGNGYTF
- | TRBV7-9 | CASSLVSVVYGDTEAFF
- | TRBV28 | CASSYWGPNQPQHF
- | TRBV13 | CASSQGDSRVGVNGYTF
- | TRBV27 | CASSGSGTTYGYTF
- | TRBV7-9 | CASSSGGLYNEQFF
- | TRBV27 | CASSPWGQPQHF
- | TRBV28 | CASSPLAGTIEQYF
- | TRBV4-3 | CASSQGTGTATNEKLFF
- | TRBV9 | CASSPTGGGQETQYF
- | TRBV6-5 | CASRRDRVSGNTIYF
once | TRBV28 | CASNLQGHNQPQHF
- | TRBV6-5 | CASSSTSTGSNQPQHF
- | TRBV27 | CASKDREVGETQYF
- | TRBV7-2 | CASSHVGSGKGYYNEQFF
many | TRBV4-3 | CASSQDGAGITEAFF
- | TRBV28 | CASSPRPQDVYSNQPQHF
- | TRBV4-3 | CASSQDLMDRDGETQYF
- | TRBV7-6 | CASSLSAGTANTEAFF
few | TRBV21-1 | CASSTGDRVEQYF
- | TRBV4-1 | CASSPGQGLDEQYF
- | TRBV13 | CASSLRLAGVSTDTQYF
- | TRBV13 | CASSSQRAETQYF
- | TRBV7-9 | CASSIYSGGNTGELFF
once | TRBV6-5 | CASSYSGGDYEQYF
- | TRBV9 | CASSSRSGSGELFF